These 23 T cell receptor beta chains share one sample of origin, sequenced in a study of blood T cell repertoires in COVID-19. Only in-frame clones appear in the TCRdb table, and some are missing; sequencing was by immunoSEQ multiplex PCR. The sample consists of some 290,000 clones, roughly 91% of them appearing once. The sequencing sample was made of peripheral blood. The receptors here all came from a woman between 25 and 40 years old with COVID-19, enrolled during active disease.

CDR3 nucleotides: TGCGCCAGCAGCTTGTTGGGGGGGTATGAGCAGTTCTTC. Amino acid sequence: CASSLLGGYEQFF. J is TRBJ2-1 and V is TRBV5-1; 7 nucleotides align to TRBD2. V trimming: 1 base; J trimming: 8 bases; junction bases outside the gene matches: 3. The length of the CDR3 is 13 residues. Germline V lookup: CDR1 SGHRS, CDR2 YFSETQ.

As DNA, the CDR3 is TGTGCCAGCAGCTTAACAGGGGCCCCCGGCCAGCCCCAGCATTTT. This translates into CASSLTGAPGQPQHF. V is TRBV5-6 and J is TRBJ1-5; the match to TRBD1 covers 7 bases. V shed 2 bases and J 7 bases; nucleotides not matched to a gene: 9. Per germline, CDR1 SGHDT and CDR2 YYEEEE. CDR3 length equals 15 residues.

This chain uses TRBV7-9 with TRBJ1-1; 7 bases line up with TRBD1. The V segment lost 2 bases and the J segment 11 bases; nucleotides outside the gene matches: 8. Germline-derived CDR1 and CDR2 are SEHNR and FQNEAQ (reference sequence). The CDR3 sequence is 13 residues long. The CDR3 nucleotides read TGTGCCAGCAGCTTACCTGCGACAGGGCGGGCTTTCTTT. This sequence encodes CASSLPATGRAFF.

The J gene is TRBJ2-5, the V gene TRBV4-1, with 13 bases identical to TRBD2. Germline V gene lookup returns CDR1 MGHRA and CDR2 YSYEKL. This CDR3 spans 17 amino acids. J was trimmed by 2 bases and V by 0 bases; bases with no gene match: 3. The CDR3 nucleotides read TGCGCCAGCAGCCAAGACAGACTAGCGGGGGGACAAGAGACCCAGTACTTC. It is translated as CASSQDRLAGGQETQYF.

The rearrangement links TRBV10-1 to TRBJ2-3; D is ambiguous. The CDR3 is 17 amino acids. The germline gives CDR1 WNHNN, CDR2 SYGVQD (reference sequence). Trimming left V 2 bases short and J 3 bases short, with 18 bases between. The CDR3 here is CASSERGVSFGTDTQYF. CDR3 nucleotides: TGCGCCAGCAGTGAGCGAGGCGTATCCTTTGGTACAGATACGCAGTATTTT.

The chain has TRBV5-1 and TRBJ2-5, with 7 bases that match TRBD1. With V trimmed by 3 bases and J by 2 bases, 4 bases remained unmatched. This CDR3 has 14 amino acids. Germline V lookup: CDR1 SGHRS, CDR2 YFSETQ. The CDR3 DNA reads TGCGCCAGCAGCTCAGGGACAGCTCAAGAGACCCAGTACTTC. This sequence encodes CASSSGTAQETQYF. The variable domain in full, completed from reference TRBV5-1 and TRBJ2-5, reads KAGVTQTPRYLIKTRGQQVTLSCSPISGHRSVSWYQQTPGQGLQFLFEYFSETQRNKGNFPGRFSGRQFSNSRSEMNVSTLELGDSALYLCASSSGTAQETQYFGPGTRLLVL.

V and J are TRBV2 and TRBJ1-2, with D unclear. Between the trimmed V and J ends, which lost 3 bases and 0 bases, there was a span of 5 bases. Germline assignment: CDR1 SNHLY and CDR2 FYNNEI. CDR3 size: 13 residues. In nucleotides, the CDR3 is TGTGCCAGCAGTGAGTCGGCTAACTATGGCTACACCTTC. Translating it yields CASSESANYGYTF.

Here the CDR3 reads CATSRAYWPGQATEQYF. As DNA, the CDR3 is TGTGCCACCAGCAGAGCATACTGGCCGGGACAGGCCACTGAGCAGTACTTC. The chain is built from TRBV15 and TRBJ2-7; 8 nucleotides align to TRBD1. With 1 base clipped from V and 7 bases from J, the junction kept 15 bases outside the gene matches. The CDR3 sequence is 17 residues long. Per the germline V gene, CDR1 is LNHNV and CDR2 is YYDKDF (reference sequence).

This clone occurred a few times. The chain carries TRBV5-1 and TRBJ1-6; the D gene is possibly TRBD1 (6 bases). The CDR3 is made up of 13 amino acids. Between the trimmed V and J ends, which lost 5 bases and 5 bases, there was a span of 8 bases. In germline, CDR1 is SGHRS, CDR2 YFSETQ. The CDR3 DNA reads as TGCGCCAGCAGTAACAGGGATAATTCACCCCTCCACTTT. Protein: CASSNRDNSPLHF.

This clone was detected once. The chain links TRBV27 to TRBJ2-3, with 7 bases aligning to TRBD1. This CDR3 spans 16 amino acids. Germline lookup yields CDR1 MNHEY and CDR2 SMNVEV (reference sequence). The V segment lost 5 bases and the J segment 2 bases; nucleotides outside the gene matches: 10. CDR3 DNA: TGTGCCAGCAGTCCACGACAGGGCCCATCCACAGATACGCAGTATTTT. The encoded protein is CASSPRQGPSTDTQYF.

In its sample, this clone was seen once. The chain links TRBV6-6 to TRBJ2-1; D is possibly TRBD2 (5 bases). Germline CDR1 MNHNY, CDR2 SVGAGI (reference sequence). Trimming removed 5 bases from V and 15 bases from J, with 17 bases in between. The CDR3 spans 12 residues. The CDR3 DNA follows: TGTGCCAGCAGTACAACTAGTCACGAATGGTTCTTC. It encodes CASSTTSHEWFF.

The rearrangement joins TRBV5-1 to TRBJ2-3; D ambiguous. The CDR3 extends over 14 amino acids. Germline V gene sequence: CDR1 SGHRS, CDR2 YFSETQ. V shed 6 bases and J shed 2 bases, with 13 bases lying between them. The CDR3 is CASNLWANTDTQYF. As DNA, the CDR3 is TGCGCCAGCAATTTGTGGGCGAACACAGATACGCAGTATTTT. Based on the CDR3 plus reference TRBV5-1 and TRBJ2-3, the full variable domain is KAGVTQTPRYLIKTRGQQVTLSCSPISGHRSVSWYQQTPGQGLQFLFEYFSETQRNKGNFPGRFSGRQFSNSRSEMNVSTLELGDSALYLCASNLWANTDTQYFGPGTRLTVL.

The J gene is TRBJ1-3, the V gene TRBV4-1; 9 bases fit TRBD1. Losses at the gene ends were 6 bases for V and 0 bases for J; bases not matched to a gene: 6. CDR1 is MGHRA, CDR2 YSYEKL, per germline. This CDR3 has 16 residues. CDR3 DNA sequence: TGCGCCAGCAGGGGTTGGGACAGGGACTCTGGAAACACCATATATTTT. Its translation: CASRGWDRDSGNTIYF.

This clone was counted once. The chain recombines TRBV5-5 with TRBJ1-1; TRBD1 agrees at 9 bases. This CDR3 is built from 14 residues. V lost 2 bases to trimming and J lost 4 bases; unmatched junction nucleotides: 3. Germline V gene data show CDR1 as SGHKS and CDR2 as YYEKEE (reference sequence). The CDR3 loop is CASSFGQGPTEAFF. In nucleotides, the CDR3 is TGTGCCAGCAGCTTCGGACAGGGGCCCACTGAAGCTTTCTTT.

V usage is TRBV28 and J usage is TRBJ1-1; 7 bases are a match to TRBD1. The length of the CDR3 is 12 residues. Germline values: CDR1 MDHEN, CDR2 SYDVKM. J lost 4 bases, V lost 6 bases, and 2 bases had no gene match. Here the CDR3 reads CASSPGGTEAFF. CDR3 sequence (DNA): TGTGCCAGCAGCCCAGGGGGCACTGAAGCTTTCTTT.

The rearrangement joins TRBV7-9 to TRBJ1-4; D is possibly TRBD1 (5 bases). V lost 5 bases and J 3 bases, leaving 10 bases between the germline ends. The CDR3 contains 14 residues. In germline, CDR1 is SEHNR, CDR2 FQNEAQ (reference sequence). The CDR3, as DNA: TGTGCCAGCAGCCCGGACATTTCTAATGAAAAACTGTTTTTT. This sequence encodes CASSPDISNEKLFF.

This clone was observed a handful of times. V usage is TRBV9 and J usage is TRBJ2-7, with TRBD2 matching 8 bases. Trimming took 9 bases from V and 4 from J; bases not matched to a gene: 21. Germline CDR1 reads SGDLS; CDR2 reads YYNGEE. The CDR3 totals 17 residues. CDR3 loop: CATTGPPYGGARYEQYF. In DNA form, the CDR3 reads TGTGCCACCACCGGGCCCCCTTACGGGGGGGCCAGATACGAGCAGTACTTC.

This chain links TRBV13 with TRBJ1-2, with a possible D match to TRBD1 (5 bases). The CDR3 covers 15 residues. Germline lookup yields CDR1 PRHDT and CDR2 FYEKMQ (reference sequence). V lost 5 bases and J 4 bases, leaving 17 bases between the germline ends. The CDR3 spells CASSASRQYIYGYTF. The CDR3 coding sequence is TGTGCCAGCAGCGCGTCGAGACAGTACATCTATGGCTACACCTTC.

The V call is TRBV6-6, the J call TRBJ1-2; 7 nucleotides align to TRBD1. Trimming cost V 5 bases and J 0 bases; bases outside gene matches: 6. Germline lookup yields CDR1 MNHNY and CDR2 SVGAGI (reference sequence). This CDR3 has 15 amino acids. The CDR3 spells CASSDGGQTNYGYTF. In DNA, the CDR3 is TGTGCCAGCAGTGACGGGGGACAGACTAACTATGGCTACACCTTC.

The rearrangement links TRBV4-2 to TRBJ1-1; D possibly corresponds to TRBD1 (6 bases). Germline V CDR1 and CDR2: LGHNA, YNFKEQ. The CDR3 covers 17 residues. V dropped 3 bases and J dropped 4 bases, with 21 bases sitting between them. The CDR3 bases are TGTGCCAGCAGCCAGCCTCTTCGGGGGGCGCGTGGCACTGAAGCTTTCTTT. Translation gives CASSQPLRGARGTEAFF.

Regarding this clone: The germline gene is not matched at one end of the junction; a read error may be the cause. The genes are TRBV20-1 and TRBJ1-2, with D possibly TRBD1 on 5 matching bases. The CDR3 runs 12 residues. Germline V lookup: CDR1 DFQATT, CDR2 SNEGSKA (reference sequence). The CDR3 coding sequence is TGCAGTGCTAGTTTAATTGACCGGACAAACTCTTTC. Residues: CSASLIDRTNSF.

The rearrangement joins TRBV5-1 to TRBJ2-1; D is unresolved. The germline V gene encodes CDR1 SGHRS and CDR2 YFSETQ. Trimming left V 0 bases short and J 0 bases short, with 7 bases between. This CDR3 region has 15 residues. CDR3 bases: TGCGCCAGCAGCTTGGGGAGATACTCCTACAATGAGCAGTTCTTC. This gives the protein CASSLGRYSYNEQFF.

V gene TRBV6-1 combines with J gene TRBJ1-5; D remains ambiguous. Looked up from germline, CDR1 is MNHNS and CDR2 is SASEGT. The CDR3 consists of 17 residues. Trimming removed 2 bases at V and 0 bases at J, with 14 bases between. The CDR3 DNA is TGTGCCAGCAGTGAACGAAAGTACACATATAGCAATCAGCCCCAGCATTTT. Protein sequence: CASSERKYTYSNQPQHF.